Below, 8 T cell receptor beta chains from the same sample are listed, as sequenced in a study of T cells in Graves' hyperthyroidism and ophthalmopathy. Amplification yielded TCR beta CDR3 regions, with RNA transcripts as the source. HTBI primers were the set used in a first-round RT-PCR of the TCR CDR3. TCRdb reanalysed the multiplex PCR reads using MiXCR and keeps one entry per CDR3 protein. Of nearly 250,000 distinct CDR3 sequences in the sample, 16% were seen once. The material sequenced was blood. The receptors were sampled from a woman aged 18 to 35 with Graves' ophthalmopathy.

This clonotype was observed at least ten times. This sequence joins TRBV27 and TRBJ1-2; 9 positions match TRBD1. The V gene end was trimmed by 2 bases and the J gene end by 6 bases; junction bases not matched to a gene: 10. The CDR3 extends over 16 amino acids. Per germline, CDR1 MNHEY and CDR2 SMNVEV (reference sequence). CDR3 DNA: TGTGCCAGCAGTTTACTGCTTCTGGGACAGGGTCATGGCTACACCTTC. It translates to CASSLLLLGQGHGYTF.

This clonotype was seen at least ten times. Written as DNA, the CDR3 is TGTGCCAGCAGTGGAATCCGTGAGCAGTTCTTC. Its translation: CASSGIREQFF. The rearrangement uses TRBV2 and TRBJ2-1; D is undetermined. Germline V gene sequence: CDR1 SNHLY, CDR2 FYNNEI. Deletions cut 4 bases from V and 9 bases from J, with 7 bases between. CDR3 size: 11 residues.

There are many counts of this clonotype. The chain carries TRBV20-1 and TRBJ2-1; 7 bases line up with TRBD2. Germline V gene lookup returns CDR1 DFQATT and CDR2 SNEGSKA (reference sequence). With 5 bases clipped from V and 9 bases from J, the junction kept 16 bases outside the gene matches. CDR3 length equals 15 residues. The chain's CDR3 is CSAPIIWGGPGEQFF. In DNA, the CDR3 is TGCAGTGCTCCCATTATATGGGGAGGGCCCGGTGAGCAGTTCTTC.

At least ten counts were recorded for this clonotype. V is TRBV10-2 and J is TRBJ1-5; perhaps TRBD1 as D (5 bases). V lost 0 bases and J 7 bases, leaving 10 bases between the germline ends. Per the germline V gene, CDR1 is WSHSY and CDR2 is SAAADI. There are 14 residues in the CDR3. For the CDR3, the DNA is TGCGCCAGCAGTGAGTCGACAGTTTCACAGCCCCAGCATTTT. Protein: CASSESTVSQPQHF.

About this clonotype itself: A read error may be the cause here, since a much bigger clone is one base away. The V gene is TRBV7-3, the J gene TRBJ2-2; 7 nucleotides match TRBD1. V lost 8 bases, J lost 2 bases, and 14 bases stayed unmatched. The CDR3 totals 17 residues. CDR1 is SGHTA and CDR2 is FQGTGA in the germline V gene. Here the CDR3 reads CASGIDRDSINTGELFF. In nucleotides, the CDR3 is TGTGCCAGCGGGATAGACCGGGACAGTATTAACACCGGGGAGCTGTTTTTT.

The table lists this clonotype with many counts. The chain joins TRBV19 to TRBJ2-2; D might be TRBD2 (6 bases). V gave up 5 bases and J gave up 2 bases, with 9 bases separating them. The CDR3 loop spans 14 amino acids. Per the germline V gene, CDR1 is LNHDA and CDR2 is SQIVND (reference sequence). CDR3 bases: TGTGCCAGTAGTTGGGACTCCAACACCGGGGAGCTGTTTTTT. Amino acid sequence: CASSWDSNTGELFF.

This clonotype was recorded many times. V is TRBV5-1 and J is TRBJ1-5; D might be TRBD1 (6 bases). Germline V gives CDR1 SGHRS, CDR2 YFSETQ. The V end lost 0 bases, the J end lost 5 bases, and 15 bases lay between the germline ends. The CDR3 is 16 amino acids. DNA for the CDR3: TGCGCCAGCAGCTTGGGGAAACAGGGACGGGATCAGCCCCAGCATTTT. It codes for CASSLGKQGRDQPQHF.

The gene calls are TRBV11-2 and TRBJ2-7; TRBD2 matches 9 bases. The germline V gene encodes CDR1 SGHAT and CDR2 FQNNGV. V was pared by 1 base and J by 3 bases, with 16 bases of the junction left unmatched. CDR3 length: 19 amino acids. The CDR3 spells CASSLGGTSGQSPLYEQYF. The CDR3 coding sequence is TGTGCCAGCAGCTTAGGGGGCACTAGCGGGCAGAGTCCCCTCTACGAGCAGTACTTC.